These T cell receptor beta chains were read from a single sample in a study of cytomegalovirus exposure and HLA in healthy donors. Libraries were prepared by immunoSEQ multiplex PCR; TCRdb keeps only in-frame clonotypes and omits some of them. The data contain roughly 100,000 clones, 12% of them seen just once; the ten biggest clones take up approximately 15%. The source material was PBMCs. All receptors derive from a man aged 35 to 55 in good health and CMV-seropositive. Each CDR3 is given with its conserved first and last residue. D genes are given only for firm matches. Rows may omit the clone size; those that give it use once, few, many or a size class.

V	J	size	D	CDR3	DNA
TRBV19	TRBJ2-7	few	TRBD1	CASTPGTGNTYEQYF	TGTGCCAGTACTCCCGGGACAGGGAATACCTACGAGCAGTACTTC
TRBV5-1	TRBJ2-5	few	-	CASSWGPTGETQYF	TGCGCCAGCAGCTGGGGGCCTACGGGAGAGACCCAGTACTTC
TRBV28	TRBJ2-1	-	TRBD2	CASSLGTSGYNEQFF	TGTGCCAGCAGTTTAGGGACTAGCGGATACAATGAGCAGTTCTTC
TRBV6-1	TRBJ2-5	-	-	CASSWSPGEETQYF	TGTGCCAGCAGTTGGTCCCCGGGGGAAGAGACCCAGTACTTC
TRBV2	TRBJ2-7	-	-	CASTQMADYEQYF	TGTGCCAGCACCCAAATGGCGGATTACGAGCAGTACTTC
TRBV7-3	TRBJ2-2	-	-	CASSLTSGGKVTGELFF	TGTGCCAGCAGCTTAACTTCCGGCGGGAAGGTAACCGGGGAGCTGTTTTTT
TRBV11-2	TRBJ1-1	few	-	CASSVADRGTEAFF	TGTGCCAGCTCTGTGGCCGACCGGGGGACTGAAGCTTTCTTT
TRBV7-3	TRBJ2-7	few	-	CASSLTYYEQYF	TGTGCCAGCAGCCTAACCTACTACGAGCAGTACTTC
TRBV7-2	TRBJ2-7	-	TRBD1	CASSWQGQTYEQYF	TGTGCCAGCAGCTGGCAGGGACAGACCTACGAGCAGTACTTC
TRBV5-4	TRBJ1-1	few	-	CASSSGVRAFF	TGTGCCAGCAGCTCCGGAGTGCGGGCTTTCTTT
TRBV2	TRBJ2-2	few	TRBD1	CASSPTGAGELFF	TGTGCCAGCAGTCCAACAGGGGCCGGGGAGCTGTTTTTT
TRBV29-1	TRBJ1-1	few	-	CSVDHRDNTEAFF	TGCAGCGTTGATCACAGGGATAACACTGAAGCTTTCTTT
TRBV9	TRBJ1-4	-	-	CASSVGLTTNEKLFF	TGTGCCAGCAGCGTCGGACTGACAACTAATGAAAAACTGTTTTTT
TRBV6-4	TRBJ1-1	few	-	CASSDQTGGDTEAFF	TGTGCCAGCAGTGACCAGACGGGAGGGGACACTGAAGCTTTCTTT
TRBV2	TRBJ2-1	few	TRBD2	CASSVGLAGGREQFF	TGTGCCAGCAGTGTGGGGCTAGCGGGAGGGCGTGAGCAGTTCTTC
TRBV5-1	TRBJ2-2	-	-	CASNPAPNTGELFF	TGCGCCAGCAACCCAGCGCCGAACACCGGGGAGCTGTTTTTT